The present entry profiles one TCR beta chain with its context. The antigen remains unidentified. PCR involved 60 Vbeta and 13 Jbeta primers. Produced via immunoSEQ multiplex PCR; TCRdb's table is partial and in-frame only. The data hold about 160,000 clones, with around 81% observed a single time. Germline V gene data show CDR1 as MNHEY and CDR2 as SVGAGI. This CDR3 contains 11 residues. This sample stems from a study of cytomegalovirus exposure and HLA in healthy donors. Findings and caveats of the study: V- and J-gene trimming in TCR beta was tied to a missense DCLRE1C variant by an analysis performed later. Altogether, 150 to 200 TCR beta chains were recorded as cytomegalovirus-associated.

Sequenced sample: PBMCs. The TCR comes from a woman in her fifties or sixties in good health and CMV-seronegative. The rearrangement uses TRBV6-5 and TRBJ1-4; 7 bases are shared with TRBD1. The CDR3 loop reads CTQGANEKLFF. The CDR3 DNA sequence: TGTACCCAGGGGGCTAATGAAAAACTGTTTTTT.